This TCR beta chain was sequenced for a study of PD-L1 blockade in urothelial cancer (dated by TCRdb to the late 2010s). About the investigation overall: Every patient began therapy around 2014 and was given atezolizumab 1,200 mg intravenously every 3 weeks. Patients had an ECOG performance status of 0 or 1 and had received between 0 and 3 prior chemotherapy regimens. Blood samples were analyzed at two time points: 3 weeks after treatment start (second dose) and 6 weeks after treatment start. The study, an exploratory multi-omic analysis, examined somatic, immune and clinical correlates of response to PD-L1 blockade with atezolizumab in urothelial cancer. Durable clinical benefit was achieved by nine patients but not by the remaining 20. Some 29 patients had pretreatment blood TCR-seq, 24 had at least one posttreatment blood collection, and 24 had tumor TCR-seq. About 90% of the 29 patients were males with bladder-origin urothelial cancer, and 18 of 29 reported a prior smoking history. Durable clinical benefit was defined as a progression-free survival longer than 6 months, and TCR features were additionally tested against progression-free survival and overall survival. Blood samples yielded a median of around 130,000 T cells and around 83,000 unique TCRs, with median clonality 0.080. In the same patients, whole exome sequencing and RNA sequencing of pretreatment tumors were performed in addition to TCR sequencing. Pretreatment tumor samples and matched peripheral blood, collected serially before and after atezolizumab treatment, underwent TCR sequencing.

Each PCR received spiked-in synthetic TCR analog templates so that absolute template abundance could be estimated from read counts. The immunoSEQ assay was used to amplify TCRbeta CDR3 regions from genomic DNA with bias-controlled V and J gene primers. Rearranged TCRbeta segments were sequenced at approximately 20X coverage. Under the source paper's analysis protocol: Sequencing errors were corrected by clustering and CDR3s were annotated against IMGT to assign V, D and J genes. Out-of-frame and stop-codon sequences were excluded, and only productive TCRbeta rearrangements were used in downstream analyses. Clonality was calculated as one minus the Shannon entropy normalized by the log of the number of unique productive sequences. Fisher's exact test with Benjamini-Hochberg correction, using a cutoff of adjusted p below 0.01, was how clones that differed between time points or between blood and tumor were identified. The table comes from immuneACCESS by way of TCRdb, which keeps in-frame sequences with V and J called. Part of the clones is missing from these tables; in studies checked, under half for an unresolved V gene and the rest for unknown reasons. V and J calls plus clone size are reproduced from that table; the DNA served to infer D and trimming. This sample is represented by about 110,000 clones; approximately 85% of them were singletons. The top ten hold around 2.4% of the sample.

On the study overall, not on this receptor specifically: Because of the small sample size (n ≈ 29) and the many exploratory analyses performed, the results are intended to be regarded as hypothesis-generating. Greater expansion of tumor-associated TCR clones in peripheral blood 3 weeks after the start of treatment was observed in patients with durable benefit (n of about 20, p = 0.022). A pretreatment peripheral blood TCR clonality below the median was linked to improved progression-free and overall survival.

CDR1 and CDR2 are drawn from the germline V gene (reference sequence): MNHEY, SMNVEV. From its cysteine to its phenylalanine, the CDR3 spans 15 amino acids. The kept DNA is CDR3 alone, 45 bases in frame from the first base. Here V drops 5 bases and J drops 4 bases, and the junction holds 8 bases not matched to any gene. The cohort comprised 30 or so patients with locally advanced or metastatic urothelial carcinoma treated at Memorial Sloan Kettering on a trial protocol. Peripheral blood mononuclear cells were collected pretreatment and during treatment, with between 1 and 8 total time points obtained per patient. The Qiagen DNeasy Blood extraction kit was used to purify genomic DNA from total PBMCs and tumor samples. Collected pretreatment and during treatment, PBMCs were isolated and stored as previously described. With regard to this clone: Its antigen is currently not known. Base qualities are missing; no much larger clone stands one base away.

The sample was PBMCs, taken around atezolizumab (anti-PD-L1) treatment. The receptor comes from a man between 50 and 59 years old with urothelial cancer. The rearranged chain carries TRBV27 and TRBJ2-7, with 10 bases aligning to TRBD1. The DNA is as follows: TGTGCCAGCAGTCGCGGGACAGGGGCTTCGTACGAGCAGTACTTC. The encoded protein is CASSRGTGASYEQYF.